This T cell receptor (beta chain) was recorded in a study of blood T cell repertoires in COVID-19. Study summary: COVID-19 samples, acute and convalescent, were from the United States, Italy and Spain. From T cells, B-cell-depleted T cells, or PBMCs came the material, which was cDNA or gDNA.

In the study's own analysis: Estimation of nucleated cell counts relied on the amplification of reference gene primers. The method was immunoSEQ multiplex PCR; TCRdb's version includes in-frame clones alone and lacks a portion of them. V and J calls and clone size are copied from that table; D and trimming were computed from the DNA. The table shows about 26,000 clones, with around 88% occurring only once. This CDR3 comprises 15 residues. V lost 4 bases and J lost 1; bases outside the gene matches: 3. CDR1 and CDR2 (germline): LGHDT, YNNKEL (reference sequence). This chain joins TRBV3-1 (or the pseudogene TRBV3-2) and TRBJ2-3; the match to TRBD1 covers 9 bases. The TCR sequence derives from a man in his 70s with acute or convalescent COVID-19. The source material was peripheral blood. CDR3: CASSRQGVRTDTQYF. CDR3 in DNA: TGTGCCAGCAGCCGACAGGGGGTTCGCACAGATACGCAGTATTTT.